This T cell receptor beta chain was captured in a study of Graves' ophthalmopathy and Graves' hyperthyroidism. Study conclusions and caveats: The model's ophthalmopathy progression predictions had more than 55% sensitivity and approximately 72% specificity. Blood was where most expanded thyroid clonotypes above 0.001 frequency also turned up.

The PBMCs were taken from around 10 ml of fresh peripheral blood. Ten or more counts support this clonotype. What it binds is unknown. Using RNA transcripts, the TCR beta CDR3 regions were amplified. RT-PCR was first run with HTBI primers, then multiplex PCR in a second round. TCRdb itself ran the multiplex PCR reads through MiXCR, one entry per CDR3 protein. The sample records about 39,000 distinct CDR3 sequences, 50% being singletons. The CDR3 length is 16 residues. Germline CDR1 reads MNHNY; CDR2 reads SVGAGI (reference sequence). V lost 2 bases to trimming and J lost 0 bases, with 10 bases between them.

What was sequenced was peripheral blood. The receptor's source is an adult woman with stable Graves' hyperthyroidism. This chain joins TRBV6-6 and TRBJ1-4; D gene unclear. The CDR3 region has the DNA TGTGCCAGCAGTTACAGGCCCGCTGCAACTAATGAAAAACTGTTTTTT. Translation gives CASSYRPAATNEKLFF.